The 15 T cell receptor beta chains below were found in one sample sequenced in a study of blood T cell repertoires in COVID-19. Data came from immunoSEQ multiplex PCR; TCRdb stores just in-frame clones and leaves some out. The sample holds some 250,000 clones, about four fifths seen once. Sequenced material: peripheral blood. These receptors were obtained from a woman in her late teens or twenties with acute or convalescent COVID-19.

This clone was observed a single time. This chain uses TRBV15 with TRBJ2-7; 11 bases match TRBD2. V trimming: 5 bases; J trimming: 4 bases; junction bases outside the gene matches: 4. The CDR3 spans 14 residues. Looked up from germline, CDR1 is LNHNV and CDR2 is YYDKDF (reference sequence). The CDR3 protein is CATSRGLAEYEQYF. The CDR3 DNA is TGTGCCACCAGCCGGGGACTAGCGGAATACGAGCAGTACTTC.

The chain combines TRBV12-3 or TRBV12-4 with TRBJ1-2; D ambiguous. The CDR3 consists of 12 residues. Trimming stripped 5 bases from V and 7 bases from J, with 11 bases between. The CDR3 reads CASSHQAGGYTF. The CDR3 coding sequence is TGTGCCAGCAGTCACCAAGCGGGTGGCTACACCTTC.

Here the CDR3 DNA reads TGTGCCAGCAGCTCAACGTCCCTTAGGCGGGATCAGTTTCAGTTCTTC. Protein product: CASSSTSLRRDQFQFF. The chain uses TRBV7-8 and TRBJ2-1; the D gene is possibly TRBD2 (6 bases). The CDR3 sequence is 16 residues long. Trimming cost V 4 bases and J 13 bases, with 26 bases left between them. Germline-derived CDR1 and CDR2 are SGHVS and FQNEAQ.

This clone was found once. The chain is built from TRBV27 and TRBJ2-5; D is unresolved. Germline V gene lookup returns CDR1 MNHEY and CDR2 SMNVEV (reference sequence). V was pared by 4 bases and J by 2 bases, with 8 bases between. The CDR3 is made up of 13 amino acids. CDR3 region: CASSSQIQETQYF. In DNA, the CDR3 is TGTGCCAGCAGTTCACAGATACAAGAGACCCAGTACTTC.

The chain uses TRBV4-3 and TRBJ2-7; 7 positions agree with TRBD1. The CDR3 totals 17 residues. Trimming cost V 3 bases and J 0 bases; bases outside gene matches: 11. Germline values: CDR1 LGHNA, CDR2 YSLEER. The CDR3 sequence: CASSHRLTGARSYEQYF. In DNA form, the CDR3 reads TGCGCCAGCAGCCACCGCTTAACAGGGGCCCGCTCCTACGAGCAGTACTTC.

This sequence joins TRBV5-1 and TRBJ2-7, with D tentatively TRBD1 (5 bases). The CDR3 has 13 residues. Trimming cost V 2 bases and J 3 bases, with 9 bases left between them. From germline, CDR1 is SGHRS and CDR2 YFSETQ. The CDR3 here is CASSFHDSYEQYF. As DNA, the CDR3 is TGCGCCAGCAGCTTCCACGACAGCTACGAGCAGTACTTC.

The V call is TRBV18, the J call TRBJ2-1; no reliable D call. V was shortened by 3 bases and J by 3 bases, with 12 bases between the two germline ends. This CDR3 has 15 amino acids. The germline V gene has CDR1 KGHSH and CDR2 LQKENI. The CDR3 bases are TGTGCCAGCTCACCCCGCGGCGGCATCTACAATGAGCAGTTCTTC. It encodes CASSPRGGIYNEQFF.

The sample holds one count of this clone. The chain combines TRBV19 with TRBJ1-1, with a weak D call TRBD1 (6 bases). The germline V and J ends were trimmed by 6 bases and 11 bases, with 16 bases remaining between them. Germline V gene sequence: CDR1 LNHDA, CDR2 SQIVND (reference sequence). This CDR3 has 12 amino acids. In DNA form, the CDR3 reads TGTGCCAGTAGGACCACTACAGGGATGGCTTTCTTT. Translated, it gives CASRTTTGMAFF.

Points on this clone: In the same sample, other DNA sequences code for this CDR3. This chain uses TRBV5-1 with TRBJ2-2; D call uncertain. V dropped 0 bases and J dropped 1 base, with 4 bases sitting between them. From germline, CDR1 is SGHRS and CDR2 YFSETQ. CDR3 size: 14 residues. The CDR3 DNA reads TGCGCCAGCAGCTTGGCCGGGAACACCGGGGAGCTGTTTTTT. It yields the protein CASSLAGNTGELFF. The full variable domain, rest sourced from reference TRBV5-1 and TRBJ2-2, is KAGVTQTPRYLIKTRGQQVTLSCSPISGHRSVSWYQQTPGQGLQFLFEYFSETQRNKGNFPGRFSGRQFSNSRSEMNVSTLELGDSALYLCASSLAGNTGELFFGEGSRLTVL.

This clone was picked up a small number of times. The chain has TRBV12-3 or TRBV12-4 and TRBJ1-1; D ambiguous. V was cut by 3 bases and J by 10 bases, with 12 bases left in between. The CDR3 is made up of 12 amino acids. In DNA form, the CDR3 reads TGTGCCAGCAGTTTCCCCGGGGAGGGAGCTTTCTTT. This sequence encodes CASSFPGEGAFF.

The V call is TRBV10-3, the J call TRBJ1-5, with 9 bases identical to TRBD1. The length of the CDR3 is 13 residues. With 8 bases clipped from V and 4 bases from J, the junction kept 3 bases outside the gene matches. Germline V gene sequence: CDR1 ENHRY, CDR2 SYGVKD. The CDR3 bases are TGTGCCATCGCCGGGACAGGGAATCAGCCCCAGCATTTT. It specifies CAIAGTGNQPQHF.

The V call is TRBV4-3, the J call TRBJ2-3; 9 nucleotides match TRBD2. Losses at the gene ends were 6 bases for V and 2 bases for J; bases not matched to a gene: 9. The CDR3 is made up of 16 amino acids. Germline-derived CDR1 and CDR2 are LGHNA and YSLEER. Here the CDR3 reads CASRASLAGLTDTQYF. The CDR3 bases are TGCGCCAGCAGAGCCTCACTAGCGGGCCTCACAGATACGCAGTATTTT.

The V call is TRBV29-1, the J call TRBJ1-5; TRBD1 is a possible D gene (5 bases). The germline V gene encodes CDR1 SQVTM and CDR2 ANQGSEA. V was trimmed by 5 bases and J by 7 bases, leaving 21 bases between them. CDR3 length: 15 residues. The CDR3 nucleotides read TGCAGCGTTTCGACGACGGCGGGGGGTGGACAGCCCCAGCATTTT. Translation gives CSVSTTAGGGQPQHF.

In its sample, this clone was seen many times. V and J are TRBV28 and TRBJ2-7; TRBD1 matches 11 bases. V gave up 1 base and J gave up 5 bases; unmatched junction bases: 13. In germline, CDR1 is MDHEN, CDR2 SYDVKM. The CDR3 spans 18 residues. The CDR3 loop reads CASSLFSGVGQGADEQYF. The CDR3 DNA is TGTGCCAGCAGTTTATTCTCCGGGGTAGGACAGGGGGCCGACGAGCAGTACTTC.

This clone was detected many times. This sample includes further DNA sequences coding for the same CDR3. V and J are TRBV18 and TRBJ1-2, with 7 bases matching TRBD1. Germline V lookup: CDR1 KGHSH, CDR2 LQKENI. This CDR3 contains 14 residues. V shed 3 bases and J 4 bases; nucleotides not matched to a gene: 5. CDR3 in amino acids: CASSPPGQTYGYTF. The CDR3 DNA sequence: TGTGCCAGCTCACCCCCGGGACAGACCTATGGCTACACCTTC.